One sample yielded the 23 T cell receptor beta chains listed below, sequenced in a study of T cell responses to AZD1222 COVID-19 vaccine. Using immunoSEQ multiplex PCR, the repertoire was profiled, and TCRdb retains in-frame clones only, with some absent. The table lists over 110,000 clones, 85% to 95% of them singletons. This sample comprised peripheral blood, obtained on day 0 of AZD1222 vaccination. The receptors come from an adult in good health.

The CDR3 nucleotides read TGTGCCAGCAGCCTCTCCGGGACAGAGAATGAAAAACTGTTTTTT. Translation gives CASSLSGTENEKLFF. The chain uses TRBV9 and TRBJ1-4, with 7 bases matching TRBD1. The CDR3 is made up of 15 amino acids. In germline, CDR1 is SGDLS, CDR2 YYNGEE. V lost 4 bases and J lost 5; bases outside the gene matches: 8.

V usage is TRBV19 and J usage is TRBJ1-5; TRBD1 matches 7 bases. Germline lookup yields CDR1 LNHDA and CDR2 SQIVND (reference sequence). The V segment lost 8 bases and the J segment 0 bases; nucleotides outside the gene matches: 7. The CDR3 is made up of 15 amino acids. Here the CDR3 reads CASWGQIHSNQPQHF. The CDR3 DNA is TGTGCCAGTTGGGGACAGATACATAGCAATCAGCCCCAGCATTTT.

The rearrangement links TRBV10-2 to TRBJ1-2; D is unresolved. V lost 0 bases and J 6 bases, leaving 8 bases between the germline ends. This CDR3 comprises 13 residues. The germline CDR1 and CDR2 sequences are WSHSY and SAAADI. The CDR3 protein is CASSESWRNGYTF. The CDR3 coding sequence is TGCGCCAGCAGTGAGTCGTGGCGGAATGGCTACACCTTC.

This chain connects TRBV5-1 to TRBJ2-3, with D perhaps given as TRBD1 or TRBD2 (5 bases each). CDR1 and CDR2 from the germline V gene are SGHRS and YFSETQ. CDR3 length: 15 amino acids. The germline V and J ends were trimmed by 1 base and 6 bases, with 15 bases remaining between them. CDR3 in amino acids: CASSLLVDEGDTQYF. CDR3 coding DNA: TGCGCCAGCAGCTTGCTTGTCGATGAGGGGGATACGCAGTATTTT.

The chain couples TRBV9 to TRBJ1-3; no definite D call. Germline CDR1 and CDR2: SGDLS and YYNGEE. Trimming removed 4 bases at V and 0 bases at J, with 14 bases between. The CDR3 length is 16 residues. The CDR3 loop reads CASSPRPASSGNTIYF. CDR3 bases: TGTGCCAGCAGCCCCAGACCCGCCTCCTCTGGAAACACCATATATTTT. Combining the CDR3 with reference TRBV9 and TRBJ1-3 gives the whole variable domain DSGVTQTPKHLITATGQRVTLRCSPRSGDLSVYWYQQSLDQGLQFLIQYYNGEERAKGNILERFSAQQFPDLHSELNLSSLELGDSALYFCASSPRPASSGNTIYFGEGSWLTVV.

The chain recombines TRBV5-4 with TRBJ1-6, with a tentative D call TRBD1 (6 bases). CDR1 and CDR2 from the germline V gene are SGHNT and YYREEE (reference sequence). Trimming took off 2 bases at V and 4 bases at J, with 10 bases between the two ends. The CDR3 is 15 amino acids. The CDR3 region is CASSFGGQYNSPLHF. As DNA, the CDR3 is TGTGCCAGCAGCTTTGGGGGACAATATAATTCACCCCTCCACTTT.

The chain combines TRBV13 with TRBJ1-1; no clear D gene. Trimming cost V 2 bases and J 1 base, with 2 bases left between them. The CDR3 runs to 12 residues. Germline CDR1 and CDR2: PRHDT and FYEKMQ (reference sequence). The CDR3 region has the DNA TGTGCCAGCAGCTTAACGAACACTGAAGCTTTCTTT. Translation: CASSLTNTEAFF.

The chain combines TRBV5-6 with TRBJ1-6, with 7 bases that match TRBD1. The V segment lost 4 bases and the J segment 8 bases; nucleotides outside the gene matches: 9. The germline V gene encodes CDR1 SGHDT and CDR2 YYEEEE. The CDR3 length is 15 residues. The CDR3 DNA is TGTGCCAGCAGCGGCCCGGGACAGAGAGATTCACCCCTCCACTTT. Amino acids: CASSGPGQRDSPLHF.

This clone was seen only once. The CDR3 sequence is CASNLRGETQYF. CDR3 coding DNA: TGTGCCAGTAACCTTCGGGGGGAGACCCAGTACTTC. This chain connects TRBV19 to TRBJ2-5; possible D gene TRBD2, 6 bases. Deletions cut 7 bases from V and 5 bases from J, with 11 bases between. CDR1 LNHDA and CDR2 SQIVND come from the germline V gene (reference sequence). The CDR3 spans 12 residues.

The genes are TRBV9 and TRBJ1-5; D gene ambiguous. Germline values: CDR1 SGDLS, CDR2 YYNGEE. The germline V and J ends were trimmed by 0 bases and 6 bases, with 10 bases remaining between them. The CDR3 is 14 residues long. The CDR3 region has the DNA TGTGCCAGCAGCGTAGACAGTTCCTTTCAGCCCCAGCATTTT. Protein sequence: CASSVDSSFQPQHF. Together with reference TRBV9 and TRBJ1-5, the CDR3 gives the full variable domain: DSGVTQTPKHLITATGQRVTLRCSPRSGDLSVYWYQQSLDQGLQFLIQYYNGEERAKGNILERFSAQQFPDLHSELNLSSLELGDSALYFCASSVDSSFQPQHFGDGTRLSIL.

The genes are TRBV6-6 and TRBJ1-5; D is ambiguous. The germline V and J ends were trimmed by 8 bases and 5 bases, with 13 bases remaining between them. This CDR3 spans 13 amino acids. Looked up from germline, CDR1 is MNHNY and CDR2 is SVGAGI (reference sequence). The CDR3: CASGVGMDQPQHF. The DNA for the CDR3 is TGTGCCAGCGGCGTAGGGATGGATCAGCCCCAGCATTTT.

The chain links TRBV12-3 or TRBV12-4 to TRBJ1-5, with D possibly matching TRBD1 (6 bases). Trimming took off 5 bases at V and 3 bases at J, with 8 bases between the two ends. CDR3 length: 13 residues. The CDR3 here is CASSQGHNQPQHF. The CDR3 bases are TGTGCCAGCAGTCAGGGACACAATCAGCCCCAGCATTTT.

The chain links TRBV2 to TRBJ1-5; tentative D call: TRBD1 (6 bases). The CDR3 length is 13 residues. Germline assignment: CDR1 SNHLY and CDR2 FYNNEI. Trimming shortened V by 8 bases and J by 2 bases, and 10 bases separated the two germline ends. The chain's CDR3 is CASQGLGNQPQHF. In DNA form, the CDR3 reads TGTGCCAGCCAGGGGCTGGGCAATCAGCCCCAGCATTTT.

The chain is built from TRBV4-2 and TRBJ2-2; tentative D call: TRBD2 (6 bases). V shed 0 bases and J shed 2 bases, with 10 bases lying between them. The CDR3 spans 16 residues. CDR1 and CDR2 from the germline V gene are LGHNA and YNFKEQ. The CDR3 spells CASSQDTGRNTGELFF. For the CDR3, the DNA is TGTGCCAGCAGCCAAGATACCGGGAGAAACACCGGGGAGCTGTTTTTT.

The V call is TRBV5-1, the J call TRBJ2-1; D not resolved. Trimming removed 0 bases at V and 2 bases at J, with 9 bases between. CDR3 size: 15 residues. CDR1 and CDR2 from the germline V gene are SGHRS and YFSETQ. The chain's CDR3 is CASSLEVGTYNEQFF. The CDR3 DNA reads TGCGCCAGCAGCTTGGAGGTCGGAACCTACAATGAGCAGTTCTTC.

The rearrangement joins TRBV5-1 to TRBJ2-3; 14 bases line up with TRBD2. J was trimmed by 4 bases and V by 3 bases; bases with no gene match: 4. Germline lookup yields CDR1 SGHRS and CDR2 YFSETQ. The CDR3 is made up of 16 amino acids. For the CDR3, the DNA is TGCGCCAGCAGCTCCGGACTAGCGGGAGGTGCAGATACGCAGTATTTT. The encoded protein is CASSSGLAGGADTQYF.

The chain uses TRBV19 and TRBJ2-3; D might be TRBD2 (5 bases). The germline V gene encodes CDR1 LNHDA and CDR2 SQIVND (reference sequence). V dropped 5 bases and J dropped 0 bases, with 12 bases sitting between them. CDR3 size: 15 residues. The CDR3 sequence is CASSASGASTDTQYF. The DNA for the CDR3 is TGTGCCAGTAGTGCGAGCGGAGCTAGCACAGATACGCAGTATTTT.

V gene TRBV28 combines with J gene TRBJ2-3, with TRBD2 as a possible D gene (6 bases). This CDR3 region has 14 residues. The V gene lost 8 bases and the J gene lost 1 base, with 13 bases spanning the gap. The germline gives CDR1 MDHEN, CDR2 SYDVKM. CDR3: CASVVSSGTDTQYF. As DNA, the CDR3 is TGTGCCAGCGTTGTATCTAGCGGCACAGATACGCAGTATTTT.

The CDR3 region is CAWSVFKGMNTEAFF. In DNA form, the CDR3 reads TGTGCCTGGAGTGTATTCAAGGGTATGAACACTGAAGCTTTCTTT. The chain joins TRBV30 to TRBJ1-1; D is ambiguous. Deletions cut 0 bases from V and 0 bases from J, with 11 bases between. This CDR3 contains 15 residues. The germline V gene encodes CDR1 GTSNPN and CDR2 SVGIG (reference sequence).

This clone was observed a handful of times. V usage is TRBV19 and J usage is TRBJ2-2, with D uncertain. Germline CDR1 reads LNHDA; CDR2 reads SQIVND (reference sequence). Trimming took 2 bases from V and 0 from J, leaving 1 base between them. The length of the CDR3 is 13 residues. This chain's CDR3 is CASSITNTGELFF. For the CDR3, the DNA is TGTGCCAGTAGTATAACGAACACCGGGGAGCTGTTTTTT. The variable domain in full, with the rest retrieved from reference TRBV19 and TRBJ2-2, is DGGITQSPKYLFRKEGQNVTLSCEQNLNHDAMYWYRQDPGQGLRLIYYSQIVNDFQKGDIAEGYSVSREKKESFPLTVTSAQKNPTAFYLCASSITNTGELFFGEGSRLTVL.

This sequence joins TRBV7-8 and TRBJ2-1, with D possibly matching TRBD2 (5 bases). Germline V CDR1 and CDR2: SGHVS, FQNEAQ. The CDR3 contains 14 residues. Trimming shortened V by 8 bases and J by 10 bases, and 21 bases separated the two germline ends. This CDR3 is CASAKRNTFREQFF. The CDR3 nucleotides read TGTGCCAGCGCGAAGCGGAACACATTCCGGGAGCAGTTCTTC. The whole variable domain, remainder taken from reference TRBV7-8 and TRBJ2-1, is GAGVSQSPRYKVAKRGQDVALRCDPISGHVSLFWYQQALGQGPEFLTYFQNEAQLDKSGLPSDRFFAERPEGSVSTLKIQRTQQEDSAVYLCASAKRNTFREQFFGPGTRLTVL.

The CDR3 region has the DNA TGTGCCAGCAGCGTAGGGGGGGCACCCTCCTACGAGCAGTACTTC. This sequence encodes CASSVGGAPSYEQYF. V usage is TRBV9 and J usage is TRBJ2-7; D may be TRBD1 or TRBD2 (6 bases each). Trimming left V 0 bases short and J 0 bases short, with 10 bases between. This CDR3 has 15 amino acids. Germline loops: CDR1 SGDLS, CDR2 YYNGEE.

The chain combines TRBV5-1 with TRBJ1-1; TRBD1 matches 8 bases. Germline-derived CDR1 and CDR2 are SGHRS and YFSETQ. Germline trimming cut 3 bases from V and 4 bases from J; bases unmatched to any gene: 8. This CDR3 has 15 amino acids. The CDR3 DNA reads TGCGCCAGCAGCTCACAGGGGGAGGAGGGCACTGAAGCTTTCTTT. Encoded protein: CASSSQGEEGTEAFF.